This T cell receptor beta chain appears in the sequencing data of a study of blood T cell repertoires in COVID-19. In this sample, this clone turned up once. Per the original data handling: Scientists estimated how many nucleated cells there were by amplifying reference gene primers. Clones were read by immunoSEQ multiplex PCR, and TCRdb kept only the in-frame ones, dropping some. D and trimming were read from the DNA, whereas the V and J calls and clone size are those reported in that table. The sample records 250,000 to 300,000 clones, about 88% being singletons. Losses at the gene ends were 2 bases for V and 7 bases for J; bases not matched to a gene: 3. This CDR3 comprises 14 residues. The germline V gene has CDR1 SGHDT and CDR2 YYEEEE. The Seattle patients joined while their infection was active and were tracked longitudinally afterward.

This sequence joins TRBV5-6 and TRBJ1-4, with TRBD1 matching over 9 bases. Sequencing was carried out using peripheral blood. This clonotype originated in a woman in her thirties with COVID-19, enrolled during active disease. The CDR3 DNA reads as TGTGCCAGCAGCTTTGGGACAGGGTTTGAAAAACTGTTTTTT. Translated: CASSFGTGFEKLFF.